The 2 T cell receptor beta chains given below trace back to one sample, sequenced in a study of T cell responses to AZD1222 COVID-19 vaccine. Here immunoSEQ multiplex PCR was the method, and the copy in TCRdb shows in-frame clones only, minus some. The table shows around 83,000 clones, with approximately 90% occurring only once. Source: peripheral blood, taken 28 days after the second AZD1222 dose. These receptors were collected from an adult who received the AZD1222 COVID-19 vaccine.

The V and J genes are TRBV6-1 and TRBJ1-2, with D perhaps TRBD1 (5 bases). CDR3 length: 14 amino acids. Germline V gene sequence: CDR1 MNHNS, CDR2 SASEGT. The germline V and J ends were trimmed by 0 bases and 5 bases, with 10 bases remaining between them. The CDR3 DNA reads as TGTGCCAGCAGTGAAGCGACGAGGGGTTATGGCTACACCTTC. Residues: CASSEATRGYGYTF.

This chain joins TRBV2 and TRBJ1-6; 7 bases agree with TRBD1. The CDR3 sequence is 13 residues long. The germline V gene encodes CDR1 SNHLY and CDR2 FYNNEI. V was clipped by 5 bases and J by 7 bases; unmatched bases: 2. CDR3 bases: TGTGCCAGCAGTCGGGACAGAAATTCACCCCTCCACTTT. Residues: CASSRDRNSPLHF.